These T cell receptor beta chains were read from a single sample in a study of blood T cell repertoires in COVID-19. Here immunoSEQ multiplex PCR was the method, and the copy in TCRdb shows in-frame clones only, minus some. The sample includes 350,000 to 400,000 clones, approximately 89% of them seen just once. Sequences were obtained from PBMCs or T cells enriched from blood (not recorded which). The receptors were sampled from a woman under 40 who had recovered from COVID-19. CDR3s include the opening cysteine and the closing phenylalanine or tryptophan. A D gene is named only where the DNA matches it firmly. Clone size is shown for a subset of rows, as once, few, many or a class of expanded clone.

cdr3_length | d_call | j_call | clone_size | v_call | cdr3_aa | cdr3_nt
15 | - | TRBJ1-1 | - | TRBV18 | CASSPLTGPGTEAFF | TGTGCCAGCTCACCTTTAACAGGGCCCGGTACTGAAGCTTTCTTT
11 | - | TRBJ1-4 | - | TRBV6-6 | CASSVNEKLFF | TGTGCCAGCAGCGTGAATGAAAAACTGTTTTTT
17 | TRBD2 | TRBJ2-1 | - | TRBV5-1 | CASSYAPSGREFGEQFF | TGCGCCAGCAGCTACGCCCCTAGCGGGAGAGAATTTGGTGAGCAGTTCTTC
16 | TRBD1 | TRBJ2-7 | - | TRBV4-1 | CASSQVLTGEAYEQYF | TGCGCCAGCAGCCAAGTCCTGACAGGGGAGGCCTACGAGCAGTACTTC
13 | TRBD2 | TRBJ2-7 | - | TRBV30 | CAWRGGRSYEQYF | TGTGCCTGGAGGGGCGGGAGGAGCTACGAGCAGTACTTC
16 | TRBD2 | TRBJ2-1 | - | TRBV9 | CASSVGLAGASNEQFF | TGTGCCAGCAGCGTGGGACTAGCGGGAGCCTCCAATGAGCAGTTCTTC
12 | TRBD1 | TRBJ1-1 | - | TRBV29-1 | CSVQQGVTEAFF | TGCAGCGTTCAGCAGGGGGTCACTGAAGCTTTCTTT
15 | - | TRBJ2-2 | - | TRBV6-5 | CASSLMGANTGELFF | TGTGCCAGCAGTTTGATGGGCGCGAACACCGGGGAGCTGTTTTTT
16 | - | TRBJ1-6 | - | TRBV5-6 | CASSLVVGGRWSPLHF | TGTGCCAGCAGCTTGGTCGTCGGGGGGCGATGGTCACCCCTCCACTTT
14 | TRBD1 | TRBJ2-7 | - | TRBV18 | CASSPRTGSYEQYF | TGTGCCAGCTCACCCCGGACAGGTTCCTACGAGCAGTACTTC
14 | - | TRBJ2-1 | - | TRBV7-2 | CASSSGSSFRPQFF | TGTGCCAGCAGCTCCGGGAGTAGTTTTAGACCGCAGTTCTTC
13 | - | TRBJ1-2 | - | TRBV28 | CATGEGGSDGYTF | TGTGCCACAGGGGAGGGAGGGTCGGATGGCTACACCTTC
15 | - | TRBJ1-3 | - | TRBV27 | CASSLFGGSGNTIYF | TGTGCCAGCAGTTTATTCGGCGGCTCTGGAAACACCATATATTTT
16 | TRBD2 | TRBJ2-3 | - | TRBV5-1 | CASSRLAGEGADTQYF | TGCGCCAGCAGCCGACTAGCGGGAGAGGGGGCAGATACGCAGTATTTT
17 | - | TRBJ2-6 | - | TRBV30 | CAWSVGQGLSGANVLTF | TGTGCCTGGAGTGTGGGGCAGGGGCTCTCTGGGGCCAACGTCCTGACTTTC
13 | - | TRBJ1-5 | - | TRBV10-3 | CAISELDYQPQHF | TGTGCCATCAGTGAGCTGGACTATCAGCCCCAGCATTTT
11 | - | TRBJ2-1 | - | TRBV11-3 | CTSSLDMEQFF | TGTACCAGCAGCTTAGACATGGAGCAGTTCTTC
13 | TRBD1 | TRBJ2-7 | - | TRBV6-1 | CASRLGQNYEQYF | TGTGCCAGCCGACTGGGACAGAACTACGAGCAGTACTTC
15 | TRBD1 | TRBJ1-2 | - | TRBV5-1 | CASSVRDSRNYGYTF | TGCGCCAGCAGCGTAAGGGACAGTCGCAACTATGGCTACACCTTC
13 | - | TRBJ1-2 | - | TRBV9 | CASSVGSGVGYTF | TGTGCCAGCAGCGTAGGTTCAGGGGTTGGCTACACCTTC
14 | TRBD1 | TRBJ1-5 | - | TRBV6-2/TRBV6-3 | CASSGNRGKQPQHF | TGTGCCAGCAGTGGCAACAGGGGGAAACAGCCCCAGCATTTT
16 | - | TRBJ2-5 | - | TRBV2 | CASTRGRESRRETQYF | TGTGCCAGCACTCGAGGCCGGGAGTCTCGGAGGGAGACCCAGTACTTC
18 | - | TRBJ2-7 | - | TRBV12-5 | CASGLVSQDTGFPYEQYF | TGTGCTAGTGGTTTGGTATCCCAAGACACAGGTTTTCCTTACGAGCAGTACTTC
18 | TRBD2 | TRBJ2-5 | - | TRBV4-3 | CASSQEWAGTSRMETQYF | TGCGCCAGCAGCCAAGAATGGGCCGGGACTAGCCGCATGGAGACCCAGTACTTC
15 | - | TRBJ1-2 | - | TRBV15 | CATSRDRGKGYGYTF | TGTGCCACCAGCAGAGATCGGGGAAAGGGCTATGGCTACACCTTC
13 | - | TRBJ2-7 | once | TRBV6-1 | CASRRGTTYEQYF | TGTGCCAGCCGACGAGGCACCACCTACGAGCAGTACTTC
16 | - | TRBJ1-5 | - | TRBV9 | CASSARQNYSNQPQHF | TGTGCCAGCAGCGCCAGACAGAATTATAGCAATCAGCCCCAGCATTTT
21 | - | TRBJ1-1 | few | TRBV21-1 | CASSKVSHSRDRGSWNTEAFF | TGTGCCAGCAGCAAAGTCTCTCACAGTCGGGACAGAGGTTCTTGGAACACTGAAGCTTTCTTT
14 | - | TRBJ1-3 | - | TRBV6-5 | CASSLFQGGNTIYF | TGTGCCAGCAGTTTGTTCCAGGGTGGAAACACCATATATTTT
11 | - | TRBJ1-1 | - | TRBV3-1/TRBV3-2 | CASSRGGEAFF | TGTGCCAGCAGCCGGGGAGGTGAGGCTTTCTTT
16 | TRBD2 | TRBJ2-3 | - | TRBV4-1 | CASSQGVAGVSDTQYF | TGCGCCAGCAGCCAAGGAGTAGCGGGAGTATCAGATACGCAGTATTTT
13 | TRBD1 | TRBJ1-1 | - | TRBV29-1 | CSTRQGAYTEAFF | TGCAGCACCCGACAGGGGGCCTACACTGAAGCTTTCTTT
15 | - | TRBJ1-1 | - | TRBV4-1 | CASSQERTVNTEAFF | TGCGCCAGCAGCCAAGAAAGGACAGTGAACACTGAAGCTTTCTTT
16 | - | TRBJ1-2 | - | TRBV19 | CASSMEQRRTNYGYTF | TGTGCCAGTAGTATGGAACAGAGGAGGACTAACTATGGCTACACCTTC
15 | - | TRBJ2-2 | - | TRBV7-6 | CASSLVPGVTGELFF | TGTGCCAGCAGCTTAGTTCCCGGGGTCACCGGGGAGCTGTTTTTT
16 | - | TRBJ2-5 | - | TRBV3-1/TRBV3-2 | CASSHHQGLGEETQYF | TGTGCCAGCAGCCATCATCAGGGGTTAGGGGAAGAGACCCAGTACTTC
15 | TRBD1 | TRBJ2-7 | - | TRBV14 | CASRETGTGIYEQYF | TGTGCCAGCAGGGAAACCGGGACAGGGATCTACGAGCAGTACTTC
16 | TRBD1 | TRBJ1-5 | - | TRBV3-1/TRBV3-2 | CASSQVFGTGNQPQHF | TGTGCCAGCAGCCAAGTATTTGGGACAGGCAATCAGCCCCAGCATTTT
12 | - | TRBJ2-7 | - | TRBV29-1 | CSVGGGVYEQYF | TGCAGCGTGGGAGGAGGGGTGTACGAGCAGTACTTC
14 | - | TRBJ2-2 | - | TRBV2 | CASIEFGNTGELFF | TGTGCCAGCATCGAGTTTGGGAACACCGGGGAGCTGTTTTTT
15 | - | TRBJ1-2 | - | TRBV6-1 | CASSERGGRSNGYTF | TGTGCCAGCAGTGAGAGAGGGGGAAGGAGCAATGGCTACACCTTC
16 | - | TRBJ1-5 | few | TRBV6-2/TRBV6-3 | CASSYVQGLGNQPQHF | TGTGCCAGCAGTTATGTACAGGGCCTGGGCAATCAGCCCCAGCATTTT
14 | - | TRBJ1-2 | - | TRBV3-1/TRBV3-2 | CASSLTDRNYGYTF | TGTGCCAGCAGCCTAACGGACAGAAACTATGGCTACACCTTC
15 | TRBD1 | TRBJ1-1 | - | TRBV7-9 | CASSQTDRINTEAFF | TGTGCCAGCAGTCAAACGGACAGGATCAACACTGAAGCTTTCTTT
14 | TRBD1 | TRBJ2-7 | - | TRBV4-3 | CASSQDWDRGEQYF | TGCGCCAGCAGCCAAGACTGGGACAGGGGCGAGCAGTACTTC
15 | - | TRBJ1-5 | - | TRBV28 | CASSTTAGFNQPQHF | TGTGCCAGCAGTACCACGGCGGGGTTCAATCAGCCCCAGCATTTT
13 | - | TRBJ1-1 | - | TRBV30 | CAWSTGMNTEAFF | TGTGCCTGGAGTACAGGGATGAACACTGAAGCTTTCTTT
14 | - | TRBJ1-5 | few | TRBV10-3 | CAISGEGINQPQHF | TGTGCCATCTCAGGGGAGGGTATCAATCAGCCCCAGCATTTT
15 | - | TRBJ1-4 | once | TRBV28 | CASSIRVPVGEKLFF | TGTGCCAGCAGTATCCGGGTCCCAGTAGGCGAAAAACTGTTTTTT
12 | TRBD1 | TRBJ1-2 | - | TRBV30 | CAWSTGGHGYTF | TGTGCCTGGAGCACAGGGGGCCATGGCTACACCTTC
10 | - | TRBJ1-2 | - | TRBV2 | CAIRDTLYTF | TGTGCCATCCGGGATACTCTTTACACCTTC
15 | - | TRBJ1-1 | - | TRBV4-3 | CASSQSNGGGREAFF | TGCGCCAGCAGCCAATCGAACGGGGGGGGACGGGAAGCTTTCTTT
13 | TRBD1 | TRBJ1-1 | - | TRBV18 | CASSQQDRAEAFF | TGTGCCAGCTCACAGCAGGACAGGGCTGAAGCTTTCTTT